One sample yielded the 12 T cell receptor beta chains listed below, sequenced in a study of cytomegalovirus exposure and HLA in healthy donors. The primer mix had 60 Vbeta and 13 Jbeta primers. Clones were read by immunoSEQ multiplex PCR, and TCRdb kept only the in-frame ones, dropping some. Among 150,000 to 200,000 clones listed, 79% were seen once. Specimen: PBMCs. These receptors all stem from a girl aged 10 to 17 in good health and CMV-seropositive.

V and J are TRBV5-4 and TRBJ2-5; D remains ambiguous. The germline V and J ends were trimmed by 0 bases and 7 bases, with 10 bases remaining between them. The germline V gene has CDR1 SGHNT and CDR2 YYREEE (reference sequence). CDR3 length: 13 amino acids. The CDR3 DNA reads TGTGCCAGCAGCTTGGACCCTCCCGGGACCCAGTACTTC. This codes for CASSLDPPGTQYF.

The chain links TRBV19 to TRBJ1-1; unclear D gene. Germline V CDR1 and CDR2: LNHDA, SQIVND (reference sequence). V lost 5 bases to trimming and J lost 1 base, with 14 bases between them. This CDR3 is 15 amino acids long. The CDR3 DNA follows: TGTGCCAGTAGTCCCCCTCCGGACTGGAACACTGAAGCTTTCTTT. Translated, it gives CASSPPPDWNTEAFF.

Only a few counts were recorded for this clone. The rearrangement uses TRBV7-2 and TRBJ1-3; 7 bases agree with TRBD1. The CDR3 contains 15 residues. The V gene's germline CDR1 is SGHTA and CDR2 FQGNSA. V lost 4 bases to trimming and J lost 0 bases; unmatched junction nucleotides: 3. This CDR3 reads CASSSGTASGNTIYF. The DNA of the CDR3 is TGTGCCAGCAGCTCAGGGACAGCCTCTGGAAACACCATATATTTT.

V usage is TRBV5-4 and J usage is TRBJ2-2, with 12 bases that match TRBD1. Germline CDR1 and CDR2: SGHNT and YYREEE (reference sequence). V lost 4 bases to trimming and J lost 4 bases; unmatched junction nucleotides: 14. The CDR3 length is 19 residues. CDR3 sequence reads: CASSPAGTGGASGTGELFF. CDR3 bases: TGTGCCAGCAGCCCAGCCGGGACAGGGGGCGCCTCGGGCACCGGGGAGCTGTTTTTT.

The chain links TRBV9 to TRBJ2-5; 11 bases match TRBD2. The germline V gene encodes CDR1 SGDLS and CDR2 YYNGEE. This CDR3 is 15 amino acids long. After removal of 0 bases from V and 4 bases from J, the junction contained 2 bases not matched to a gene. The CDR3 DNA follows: TGTGCCAGCAGCGTAGAACTAGCGGGGGTAGAGACCCAGTACTTC. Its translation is CASSVELAGVETQYF.

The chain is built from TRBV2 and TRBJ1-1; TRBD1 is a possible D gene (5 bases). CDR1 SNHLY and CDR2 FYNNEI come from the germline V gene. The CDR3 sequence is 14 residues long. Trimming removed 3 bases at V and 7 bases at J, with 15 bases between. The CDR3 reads CASSEVGGEGEAFF. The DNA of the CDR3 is TGTGCCAGCAGTGAGGTTGGAGGGGAGGGTGAAGCTTTCTTT.

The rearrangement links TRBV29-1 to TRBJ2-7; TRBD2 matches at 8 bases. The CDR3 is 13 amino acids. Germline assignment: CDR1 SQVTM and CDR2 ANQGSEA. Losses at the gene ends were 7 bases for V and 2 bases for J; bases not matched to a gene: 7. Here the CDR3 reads CSALSGGAYEQYF. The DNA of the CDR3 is TGCAGCGCACTGAGCGGGGGAGCCTACGAGCAGTACTTC.

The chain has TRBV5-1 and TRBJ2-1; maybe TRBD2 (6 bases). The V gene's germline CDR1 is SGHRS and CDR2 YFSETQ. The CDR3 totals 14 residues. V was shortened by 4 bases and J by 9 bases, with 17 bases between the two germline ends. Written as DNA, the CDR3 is TGCGCCAGCAGCCCGGGACTCGCGGTCGGTGAGCAGTTCTTC. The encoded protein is CASSPGLAVGEQFF. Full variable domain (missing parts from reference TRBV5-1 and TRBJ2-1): KAGVTQTPRYLIKTRGQQVTLSCSPISGHRSVSWYQQTPGQGLQFLFEYFSETQRNKGNFPGRFSGRQFSNSRSEMNVSTLELGDSALYLCASSPGLAVGEQFFGPGTRLTVL.

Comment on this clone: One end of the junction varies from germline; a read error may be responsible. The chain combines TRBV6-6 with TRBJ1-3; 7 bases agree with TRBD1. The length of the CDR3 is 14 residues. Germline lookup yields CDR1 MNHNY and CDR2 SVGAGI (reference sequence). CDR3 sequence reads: CASIKQGTGNTIYF. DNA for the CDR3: TGTGCCAGCATAAAACAGGGGACTGGCAACACCATATATTTT.

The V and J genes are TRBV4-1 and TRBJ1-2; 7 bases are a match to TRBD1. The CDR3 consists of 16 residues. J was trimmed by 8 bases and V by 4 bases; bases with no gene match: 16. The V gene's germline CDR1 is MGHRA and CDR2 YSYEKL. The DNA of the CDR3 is TGCGCCAGCAGCCCACTTTGGACGACAGGGTTAAGAGGCTACACCTTC. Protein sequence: CASSPLWTTGLRGYTF.

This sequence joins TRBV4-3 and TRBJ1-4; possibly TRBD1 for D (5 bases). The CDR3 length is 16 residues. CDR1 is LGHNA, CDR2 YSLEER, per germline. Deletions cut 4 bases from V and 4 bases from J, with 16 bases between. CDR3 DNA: TGCGCCAGCAGCCGCGGATCGGGGGGGATTAATGAAAAACTGTTTTTT. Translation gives CASSRGSGGINEKLFF.

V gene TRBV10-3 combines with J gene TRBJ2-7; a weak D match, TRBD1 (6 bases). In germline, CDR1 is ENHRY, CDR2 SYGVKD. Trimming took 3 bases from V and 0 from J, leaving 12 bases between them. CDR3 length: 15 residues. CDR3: CAISDSGTPSYEQYF. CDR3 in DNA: TGTGCCATCAGTGATTCCGGGACACCCTCCTACGAGCAGTACTTC.